This is a list of T cell receptor beta chains from one sample in a study of blood T cells in healthy people across ages. TCRdb used MiXCR to reprocess the 5' RACE reads, holding one entry per CDR3 protein. The table includes over a million distinct CDR3 sequences, 42% detected once. The sequenced sample was blood. These receptors came from a woman younger than 35 in good health. Each CDR3 is given with its conserved first and last residue. A D gene is named only where the DNA matches it firmly. A clone size is listed for some rows: how often the clone was seen (once, few, many), or a class if it is expanded.

j_gene | abundance | v_gene | d_gene | CDR3nt | CDR3aa
TRBJ2-7 | few | TRBV3-1 | NA | TGTGCCAGCAGCCAACAGGGCGGCCGAGTCGAGCAGTACTTC | CASSQQGGRVEQYF
TRBJ2-5 | NA | TRBV20-1 | NA | TGCAGTGCTAGAGGTTTTAGCGGCCTCCAAGAGACCCAGTACTTC | CSARGFSGLQETQYF
TRBJ2-3 | NA | TRBV7-9 | TRBD1 | TGTGCCGGCTCCAGGGGGACGAGCACAGATACGCAGTATTTT | CAGSRGTSTDTQYF
TRBJ1-1 | NA | TRBV20-1 | TRBD1 | TGCAGTGCTCGGGATATGACAGGGGGAAGCACTGAAGCTTTCTTT | CSARDMTGGSTEAFF
TRBJ1-1 | NA | TRBV30 | NA | TGTACCTGGAGTCCCCGGGCACACCTGAACACTGAAGCTTTCTTT | CTWSPRAHLNTEAFF
TRBJ1-1 | NA | TRBV5-1 | NA | TGCGCCAGCAGCTTGGTCGTCCAAAAGAACACTGAAGCTTTCTTT | CASSLVVQKNTEAFF
TRBJ2-5 | few | TRBV20-1 | TRBD2 | TGCAGTGCTAGCACCGGGACTAGCGGGGGCATGCAGTACTTC | CSASTGTSGGMQYF
TRBJ2-7 | NA | TRBV27 | NA | TGTGCCAGCAGTCACTTGTCGATCGAGGGGGGGCCCTACGAGCAGTACTTC | CASSHLSIEGGPYEQYF
TRBJ2-2 | few | TRBV2 | TRBD2 | TGTGCCAGCAGTGTCACCGGGACTAGCGCGTCCGGGGAGCTGTTTTTT | CASSVTGTSASGELFF
TRBJ2-3 | NA | TRBV7-3 | TRBD1 | TGTGCCAGCAGCTTAGGGACAGCAGGTCGGGATACGCAGTATTTT | CASSLGTAGRDTQYF
TRBJ2-3 | NA | TRBV20-1 | TRBD2 | TGCAGTGCTAGAGATGTCAGCGGGGGAAACGCAGATACGCAGTATTTT | CSARDVSGGNADTQYF
TRBJ1-1 | NA | TRBV6-5 | NA | TGTGCCAGCAGTTATCGCCCGGACTTGAACACTGAAGCTTTCTTT | CASSYRPDLNTEAFF
TRBJ2-7 | many | TRBV20-1 | TRBD1 | TGCAGTGCTAGAGCTCCCGGACAGGGATACGAGCAGTACTTC | CSARAPGQGYEQYF
TRBJ2-5 | many | TRBV7-9 | TRBD1 | TGTGCCAGCAGCTTAGCGGACAGGGAAGAGACCCAGTACTTC | CASSLADREETQYF
TRBJ1-5 | few | TRBV10-3 | NA | TGTGCCATCACCATAGATAGCAATCAGCCCCAGCATTTT | CAITIDSNQPQHF
TRBJ2-1 | NA | TRBV12-3/TRBV12-4 | NA | TGTGCCAGCAGATTTGAACTTACCAATGAGCAGTTCTTC | CASRFELTNEQFF
TRBJ1-4 | NA | TRBV3-1 | TRBD1 | TGTGCCAGCAGCCGGATGCCCGGACAGGAGGAAAAACTGTTTTTT | CASSRMPGQEEKLFF
TRBJ2-7 | NA | TRBV6-6 | NA | TGTGCCAGCAGTACCACGGCGGGGCGGAACGAGCAGTACTTC | CASSTTAGRNEQYF
TRBJ1-2 | few | TRBV5-1 | NA | TGCGCCAGCAGCCCGACGACAGACCAAAACTATGGCTACACCTTC | CASSPTTDQNYGYTF
TRBJ2-7 | NA | TRBV5-1 | NA | TGCGCCAGCAGCTCGCGAATGGGCCCTCAAGGCTACGAGCAGTACTTC | CASSSRMGPQGYEQYF
TRBJ2-1 | few | TRBV12-3/TRBV12-4 | NA | TGTGCCAGCAGTTTAGCGCTTGGGTCGGGGGAGGAGCAGTTCTTC | CASSLALGSGEEQFF
TRBJ2-3 | NA | TRBV10-3 | NA | TGTGCCATCAGTGAGTCGACCCAGAGCACAGATACGCAGTATTTT | CAISESTQSTDTQYF
TRBJ2-3 | many | TRBV11-2 | TRBD1 | TGTGCCAGCAGCTTAGCGGCAGGGGGTCCTCCGGCGTCCCTCACAGATACGCAGTATTTT | CASSLAAGGPPASLTDTQYF
TRBJ2-7 | many | TRBV6-1 | NA | TGTGCCAGCAGTGAAGCTCTCGAGACAGCCTACGAGCAGTACTTC | CASSEALETAYEQYF
TRBJ1-2 | NA | TRBV27 | NA | TGTGCCAGCAGTCCCTGGGCGGGCGCCGCTAACTATGGCTACACCTTC | CASSPWAGAANYGYTF
TRBJ2-2 | NA | TRBV20-1 | NA | TGCAGTGCTAAGAAGGTCCCCAACACCGGGGAGCTGTTTTTT | CSAKKVPNTGELFF
TRBJ1-2 | NA | TRBV6-4 | NA | TGTGCCAGCAGTGAAAGTTATGGGGGGAACTCTGGCTACACCTTC | CASSESYGGNSGYTF
TRBJ1-1 | few | TRBV20-1 | NA | TGCAGTGCCGATGAGTCGAACACTGAAGCTTTCTTT | CSADESNTEAFF
TRBJ2-1 | few | TRBV5-1 | NA | TGCGCCAGCAGCAATCGAGGACTGGACTCCTACAATGAGCAGTTCTTC | CASSNRGLDSYNEQFF
TRBJ2-7 | NA | TRBV2 | NA | TGTGCCAGCAGTTACCACCAGGGACCTGGATACGAGCAGTACTTC | CASSYHQGPGYEQYF
TRBJ2-2 | few | TRBV13 | TRBD2 | TGTGCCAGCAGCTGGAGACTAGCGCCAATTGCCGGGGAGCTGTTTTTT | CASSWRLAPIAGELFF
TRBJ2-7 | NA | TRBV4-1 | NA | TGCGCCAGCAGCCAACCTGGTCGGGTCTCCTACAATGAGCAGTACTTC | CASSQPGRVSYNEQYF
TRBJ2-5 | once | TRBV9 | NA | TGTGCCAGCAGCGCCTCAGGAGGTAGCGAGACCCAGTACTTC | CASSASGGSETQYF
TRBJ1-5 | NA | TRBV3-1 | NA | TGTGCCAGCAGCCAAGATGGCGGCTATCAGCCCCAGCATTTT | CASSQDGGYQPQHF
TRBJ2-7 | few | TRBV9 | TRBD2 | TGTGCCAGCAGCCCCGGGACTAGCGGGAGAATGGGCTACGAGCAGTACTTC | CASSPGTSGRMGYEQYF
TRBJ2-2 | NA | TRBV6-1 | NA | TGTGCCAGCCCTAGAGAAAACACCGGGGAGCTGTTTTTT | CASPRENTGELFF
TRBJ1-2 | NA | TRBV5-1 | NA | TGCGCCAGCAGCTTGTGGGGGGCACCTAACTATGGCTACACCTTC | CASSLWGAPNYGYTF
TRBJ2-1 | NA | TRBV3-1 | NA | TGTGCCAGCAGCCAAGGAGACCCGGGAACCACGTTCTTC | CASSQGDPGTTFF
TRBJ2-1 | NA | TRBV28 | TRBD2 | TGTGCCAGCAGCCACGCGACTAGCGGGCTTAACAATGAGCAGTTCTTC | CASSHATSGLNNEQFF
TRBJ2-7 | many | TRBV20-1 | TRBD2 | TGCAGTGCCCCCGTTAGCGGGAGGGCCTCCAACGAGCAGTACTTC | CSAPVSGRASNEQYF
TRBJ2-1 | NA | TRBV2 | NA | TGTGCCAGCACCACTTCTCAAGAGACCCAGTTCTTC | CASTTSQETQFF
TRBJ2-3 | few | TRBV10-1 | NA | TGCGCCAGCAGTGAGTCCAGGCCCGTAGATACGCAGTATTTT | CASSESRPVDTQYF
TRBJ1-1 | NA | TRBV20-1 | NA | TGCAGTGCTAGAGATCGGGGGGGATGGACTGAAGCTTTCTTT | CSARDRGGWTEAFF
TRBJ2-5 | few | TRBV6-2/TRBV6-3 | NA | TGTGCCAGCAACAGACAGGGAGGGGGGACCCAGTACTTC | CASNRQGGGTQYF
TRBJ1-1 | NA | TRBV20-1 | NA | TGCAGTGCTAGACCAGGGAGTGTGGAAGTGAACACTGAAGCTTTCTTT | CSARPGSVEVNTEAFF
TRBJ2-7 | many | TRBV29-1 | NA | TGCAGCGGAAGGGGAGGCGGCGAGCAGTACTTC | CSGRGGGEQYF
TRBJ1-5 | NA | TRBV28 | TRBD1 | TGTGCCAGCAGTCCAACAGGGGGTGTCCGCAATCAGCCCCAGCATTTT | CASSPTGGVRNQPQHF
TRBJ2-7 | few | TRBV10-3 | NA | TGTGCCATCAGTGAGTCCCGCGGCGTAAGCTCCTACGAGCAGTACTTC | CAISESRGVSSYEQYF
TRBJ1-1 | NA | TRBV7-2 | NA | TGTGCCAGCAGCGTAGCGAGGGATTCGGAGGAAGCTTTCTTT | CASSVARDSEEAFF
TRBJ1-5 | NA | TRBV7-8 | NA | TGTGCCAGCAGCTTAGTCCAGGGGTTCCAGCCCCAGCATTTT | CASSLVQGFQPQHF
TRBJ2-3 | NA | TRBV4-1 | TRBD2 | TGCGCCAGCAGCCAAGATTTGCTAGCGGGGGTTGGAGATACGCAGTATTTT | CASSQDLLAGVGDTQYF
TRBJ2-1 | few | TRBV20-1 | NA | TGCAGTGCTAGAGATTTTAGGGGAGATGAGCAGTTCTTC | CSARDFRGDEQFF
TRBJ2-1 | NA | TRBV27 | TRBD2 | TGTGCCAGCAGTTCCCCTGGGACTAGCGGGAGGTGGTCCTACAATGAGCAGTTCTTC | CASSSPGTSGRWSYNEQFF
TRBJ2-3 | many | TRBV29-1 | TRBD1 | TGCAGCGGGGAGACAGGGGCCACAGATACGCAGTATTTT | CSGETGATDTQYF
TRBJ1-5 | NA | TRBV27 | NA | TGTGCCAGCAGTGTAGGGTTAGGCGACAATCAGCCCCAGCATTTT | CASSVGLGDNQPQHF